The clone carrying this T cell receptor (beta chain) was seen only a few times. These data originate in a study of blood T cells in healthy people across ages. A J-beta primer mix and a sample-barcoded 5' primer were used in a second PCR of about 7 to 12 cycles. Each cDNA molecule was tagged by a template-switch adaptor with 12 random nucleotides. TCRdb ran MiXCR on the 5' RACE reads and lists one entry per CDR3 protein. This table holds about 1.5 million distinct CDR3 sequences, under 55% found once. For every donor, a draw yielded around 10 milliliters of peripheral blood. Per sample, extraction of total RNA gave at least 5.5 micrograms in every case. The CDR3 loop spans 15 amino acids. Trimming removed 1 base from V and 6 bases from J; junction bases left unmatched: 5. Germline values: CDR1 LGHDT, CDR2 YNNKEL (reference sequence).

Sequenced sample: blood. This clonotype was obtained from a woman aged 18-29 years in good health. The rearrangement joins TRBV3-1 to TRBJ2-1; TRBD2 matches at 8 bases. CDR3 nucleotides: TGTGCCAGCAGCCAAGGTAGCGGGGTCCTCAATGAGCAGTTCTTC. Translation gives CASSQGSGVLNEQFF.